A selection of T cell receptor beta chains follows, all from one sample in a study of vaccination and CD4 T cells after COVID-19. Their antigens are not known. TCRdb reprocessed the PCR reads via MiXCR and lists one record per CDR3 protein. The sample shows approximately 16,000 distinct CDR3 sequences, about 48% of them seen only once. Sequencing was done on a sample of CD4+ T cells from blood, cultured in vitro. These receptors were obtained from a human donor who had recovered from COVID-19. The CDR3 runs from the conserved cysteine through the conserved F or W. D genes are given only for firm matches. Some rows mark clone size as missing; the rest say once, few, many or name a class of expanded clone.

CDR3aa	CDR3nt	v_gene	j_gene	abundance	d_gene	len
CASSVRDSLGNQPQHF	TGTGCCAGTAGCGTCCGGGACAGCTTGGGCAATCAGCCCCAGCATTTT	TRBV19	TRBJ1-5	once	TRBD1	16
CASSRTGLAGGGSTETQYF	TGTGCCAGCAGCCGAACGGGACTAGCGGGGGGAGGGAGCACAGAAACGCAGTATTTT	TRBV6-1	TRBJ2-3	NA	TRBD2	19
CASSQKGAGAGDTQYF	TGCGCCAGCAGCCAAAAGGGGGCAGGGGCTGGAGATACGCAGTATTTT	TRBV4-1	TRBJ2-3	few	TRBD1	16
CASSSTVVGGVVEAFF	TGTGCCAGCAGCTCGACAGTCGTAGGGGGAGTCGTAGAAGCTTTCTTT	TRBV11-3	TRBJ1-1	few	NA	16
CASSLDGTSATYEQYF	TGTGCCAGCAGTCTAGACGGGACTAGCGCTACCTACGAGCAGTACTTC	TRBV27	TRBJ2-7	NA	TRBD2	16
CASSMNGTVNLSNQPQHF	TGTGCCAGCAGCATGAACGGGACAGTGAACCTTAGCAATCAGCCCCAGCATTTT	TRBV21-1	TRBJ1-5	few	NA	18
CASSFAGVTDTQYF	TGTGCCAGCAGTTTTGCGGGAGTTACAGATACGCAGTATTTT	TRBV27	TRBJ2-3	NA	TRBD2	14
CASSKDLGPEHGYTF	TGTGCCAGCAGCAAAGACTTGGGACCAGAACATGGCTACACCTTC	TRBV21-1	TRBJ1-2	few	NA	15
CASSVGGTGGNEQYF	TGTGCCAGCAGCGTAGGAGGGACAGGGGGCAACGAGCAGTACTTC	TRBV9	TRBJ2-7	NA	TRBD1	15
CASSFNQPQHF	TGTGCCAGCAGTTTTAATCAGCCCCAGCATTTT	TRBV27	TRBJ1-5	few	NA	11
CSVEEGGTNQPQHF	TGCAGCGTTGAAGAGGGGGGGACGAATCAGCCCCAGCATTTT	TRBV29-1	TRBJ1-5	few	NA	14
CASSKDGTSGDYEQYF	TGTGCCAGCAGCAAAGACGGGACTAGCGGGGACTACGAGCAGTACTTC	TRBV21-1	TRBJ2-7	NA	NA	16
CASSPNQFGGYSNTEAFF	TGTGCCAGCAGCCCCAATCAGTTCGGTGGGTACTCGAACACTGAAGCTTTCTTT	TRBV7-8	TRBJ1-1	NA	NA	18
CASARGGSYEQYF	TGTGCCAGCGCCAGAGGTGGCTCCTACGAGCAGTACTTC	TRBV6-1	TRBJ2-7	NA	NA	13
CASSEAGTSGRSDTQYF	TGTGCCAGCAGTGAAGCCGGGACTAGCGGGAGGTCAGATACGCAGTATTTT	TRBV6-4	TRBJ2-3	NA	TRBD2	17
CASSEGGRGVGYEQYF	TGTGCCAGCAGTGAAGGGGGGCGGGGTGTGGGCTACGAGCAGTACTTC	TRBV6-1	TRBJ2-7	few	NA	16
CASSYLWSGGNTGELFF	TGTGCCAGTAGTTACCTCTGGAGCGGGGGAAACACCGGGGAGCTGTTTTTT	TRBV19	TRBJ2-2	NA	TRBD2	17
CASSGLAGIQETQYF	TGCGCCAGCAGCGGACTAGCGGGGATACAAGAGACCCAGTACTTC	TRBV10-2	TRBJ2-5	few	TRBD2	15
CASLLQGAGANVLTF	TGTGCCAGCCTCCTACAGGGGGCTGGGGCCAACGTCCTGACTTTC	TRBV2	TRBJ2-6	few	TRBD1	15
CASSPVRGVRFYEQYF	TGTGCCAGCAGCCCAGTTAGGGGGGTTCGGTTCTACGAGCAGTACTTC	TRBV11-2	TRBJ2-7	NA	NA	16
CASSPRRGGDYRETQYF	TGTGCCAGCAGCCCCCGCAGGGGGGGAGACTATCGAGAGACCCAGTACTTC	TRBV11-3	TRBJ2-5	NA	NA	17
CASSLGGTDTQYF	TGCGCCAGCAGCTTGGGCGGTACAGATACGCAGTATTTT	TRBV5-1	TRBJ2-3	NA	NA	13
CASSTFGQGGQPQHF	TGTGCCAGCAGCACCTTTGGACAGGGGGGTCAGCCCCAGCATTTT	TRBV28	TRBJ1-5	few	TRBD1	15
CSVGGSGTDTQYF	TGCAGCGTAGGTGGTAGCGGCACAGATACGCAGTATTTT	TRBV20-1	TRBJ2-3	NA	NA	13
CSVEGGRGVDTQYF	TGCAGCGTCGAAGGAGGGAGGGGCGTAGATACGCAGTATTTT	TRBV29-1	TRBJ2-3	NA	TRBD2	14
CASSDLVPLRGRTF	TGTGCCAGCAGTGATCTCGTACCCCTCAGGGGTAGGACCTTC	TRBV25-1	TRBJ1-2	NA	NA	14
CASSPGQGHEQYF	TGTGCCAGCAGCCCGGGACAGGGACACGAGCAGTACTTC	TRBV21-1	TRBJ2-7	NA	NA	13
CASTHRGRGGVGNQPQHF	TGTGCCAGCACCCACAGAGGCAGGGGAGGAGTTGGCAATCAGCCCCAGCATTTT	TRBV6-1	TRBJ1-5	once	NA	18
CSAWGQGTSGEQFF	TGCAGTGCTTGGGGACAGGGGACTAGCGGAGAGCAGTTCTTC	TRBV20-1	TRBJ2-1	NA	NA	14
CASSDRLAGVYEQYF	TGTGCCAGCAGCGACAGACTAGCGGGAGTCTACGAGCAGTACTTC	TRBV7-6	TRBJ2-7	few	TRBD2	15
CASSLGSGGGTDTQYF	TGTGCCAGCAGCTTAGGTAGCGGGGGCGGCACAGATACGCAGTATTTT	TRBV11-3	TRBJ2-3	NA	TRBD2	16
CASSQSSGQNEQFF	TGTGCCAGCTCACAGTCGTCGGGACAGAATGAGCAGTTCTTC	TRBV18	TRBJ2-1	NA	TRBD1	14
CASSSLGYEQYF	TGTGCCAGCAGTTCCCTTGGCTACGAGCAGTACTTC	TRBV2	TRBJ2-7	NA	NA	12
CASSPGQGRVAEQFF	TGTGCCAGCAGCCCAGGACAGGGCAGGGTAGCTGAGCAGTTCTTC	TRBV5-5	TRBJ2-1	NA	TRBD1	15
CSATTGTQPQHF	TGCAGTGCTACGACAGGGACCCAGCCCCAGCATTTT	TRBV20-1	TRBJ1-5	NA	TRBD1	12
CASSSRQGAVYGYTF	TGTGCCAGCAGCTCCCGACAGGGGGCGGTCTATGGCTACACCTTC	TRBV11-2	TRBJ1-2	NA	TRBD1	15
CASSSGGTATDTQYF	TGTGCCAGCTCTTCTGGGGGGACAGCCACAGATACGCAGTATTTT	TRBV6-1	TRBJ2-3	NA	NA	15
CSARDYQGGIDTEAFF	TGCAGTGCTAGAGATTATCAAGGAGGGATCGACACTGAAGCTTTCTTT	TRBV20-1	TRBJ1-1	NA	NA	16
CASSLPPGQFKEAFF	TGTGCCAGCAGTTTGCCGCCGGGACAGTTTAAGGAAGCTTTCTTT	TRBV12-3/TRBV12-4	TRBJ1-1	NA	TRBD1	15
CASSLVFRASTDTQYF	TGTGCCAGCAGCTTAGTATTTAGGGCAAGCACAGATACGCAGTATTTT	TRBV7-9	TRBJ2-3	few	NA	16
CASSPPRQWPQYF	TGTGCCAGCTCACCACCTAGACAGTGGCCGCAGTATTTT	TRBV18	TRBJ2-3	NA	NA	13
CASSSAGTGSEAFF	TGTGCCAGCAGCTCCGCGGGGACAGGGAGTGAAGCTTTCTTT	TRBV7-2	TRBJ1-1	NA	TRBD1	14
CASSENTEAFF	TGTGCCAGCAGCGAAAACACTGAAGCTTTCTTT	TRBV7-8	TRBJ1-1	NA	NA	11
CASSEQGFVGGTQYF	TGTGCCAGCAGTGAACAGGGTTTCGTTGGAGGTACGCAGTATTTT	TRBV2	TRBJ2-3	once	NA	15
CASSLVAGRTDTQYF	TGTGCCAGCAGCTTAGTAGCGGGGCGCACAGATACGCAGTATTTT	TRBV7-9	TRBJ2-3	NA	TRBD2	15
CATNHPATGTYEQYF	TGTGCCACCAATCATCCGGCGACAGGTACATACGAGCAGTACTTC	TRBV24-1	TRBJ2-7	NA	NA	15
CSAGAPGLYNEQFF	TGCAGTGCTGGGGCCCCGGGACTCTACAATGAGCAGTTCTTC	TRBV20-1	TRBJ2-1	NA	NA	14
CASSSSGGLSYNERFF	TGTGCCAGCAGCAGTAGCGGGGGGCTCTCCTACAATGAGCGGTTCTTC	TRBV7-8	TRBJ2-1	NA	TRBD2	16
CVSRQGRDYTQYF	TGTGTCAGCAGACAGGGGCGGGATTACACGCAGTATTTT	TRBV2	TRBJ2-3	NA	TRBD1	13
CASSLESGSTYEQYF	TGTGCCAGCAGCTTAGAAAGCGGGAGCACCTACGAGCAGTACTTC	TRBV11-3	TRBJ2-7	NA	TRBD2	15
CASSRARGTNYGYTF	TGTGCCAGCAGCCGAGCCAGGGGAACTAACTATGGCTACACCTTC	TRBV7-2	TRBJ1-2	NA	NA	15
CASSLGPIMANTEAFF	TGTGCCAGCAGCCTCGGGCCCATAATGGCGAACACTGAAGCTTTCTTT	TRBV7-3	TRBJ1-1	few	NA	16
CASSPRLGLFNEQFF	TGTGCCAGTAGCCCCCGACTTGGACTCTTCAATGAGCAGTTCTTC	TRBV19	TRBJ2-1	NA	NA	15
CASSYSYRAGSNQPQHF	TGTGCCAGCAGTTACTCTTATCGGGCGGGTAGCAATCAGCCCCAGCATTTT	TRBV6-5	TRBJ1-5	NA	NA	17
CASPPAGGLETQYF	TGTGCCAGCCCTCCGGCGGGGGGCTTAGAGACCCAGTACTTC	TRBV7-9	TRBJ2-5	NA	TRBD2	14
CSAKLMIRNQPQHF	TGCAGTGCCAAACTCATGATCAGAAATCAGCCCCAGCATTTT	TRBV20-1	TRBJ1-5	NA	NA	14
CASTRWGRGASETQYF	TGCGCCAGCACCCGCTGGGGGAGGGGTGCGTCGGAGACCCAGTACTTC	TRBV5-1	TRBJ2-5	NA	TRBD2	16